These T cell receptor beta chains were read from a single sample in a study of monozygotic twins with cystic fibrosis. Clones were read by immunoSEQ multiplex PCR, and TCRdb kept only the in-frame ones, dropping some. There are approximately 13,000 clones in the sample; around 89% occur only once, and 0.55% to 0.8% lies in the top ten. The source material was blood. These receptors originate from a boy younger than 18 with cystic fibrosis. Both conserved end residues are part of each CDR3. The order of the fields is CDR3 DNA, CDR3 protein, V gene, J gene, D gene, clone size. The D gene is left open where the match is weak. Where a row states a size, it is once, few, many or the class of an expanded clone; other rows omit it.

DNA: TGCGCCAGCAGCTTGGATAGCAATCAGCCCCAGCATTTT
CDR3: CASSLDSNQPQHF
V: TRBV5-1
J: TRBJ1-5
D: NA
size: few

DNA: TGTGCCAGCAGCTCCCAGGAAGGGGCTGAGAAGTACTTC
CDR3: CASSSQEGAEKYF
V: TRBV7-9
J: TRBJ2-7
D: NA
size: NA

DNA: TGTGCCAGCTCACCATTATATTCAGGGCCTTATGGCTACACCTTC
CDR3: CASSPLYSGPYGYTF
V: TRBV18
J: TRBJ1-2
D: NA
size: NA

DNA: TGTGCCAGCAGCAAGGACAGGGGGGAATTCTACGAGCAGTACTTC
CDR3: CASSKDRGEFYEQYF
V: TRBV2
J: TRBJ2-7
D: TRBD1
size: few

DNA: TGTGCCAGCAGGAGGACAGGGGGCATCAATGAGCAGTTCTTC
CDR3: CASRRTGGINEQFF
V: TRBV6-1
J: TRBJ2-1
D: TRBD1
size: once

DNA: TGTGCCAGCTCACCTCGGGACGGGAACACTGAAGCTTTCTTT
CDR3: CASSPRDGNTEAFF
V: TRBV18
J: TRBJ1-1
D: NA
size: NA

DNA: TGTGCCAGCAGCCGCACAGGGTCCTACGAGCAGTACTTC
CDR3: CASSRTGSYEQYF
V: TRBV27
J: TRBJ2-7
D: NA
size: NA

DNA: TGTGCCAGCAGACCGGGTGATCTGAACACTGAAGCTTTCTTT
CDR3: CASRPGDLNTEAFF
V: TRBV13
J: TRBJ1-1
D: NA
size: NA

DNA: TGTGCCAGCAGTTTCCATTATAGCAATCAGCCCCAGCATTTT
CDR3: CASSFHYSNQPQHF
V: TRBV27
J: TRBJ1-5
D: NA
size: few

DNA: TGTGCCATCAGTGATGTGGGGATTTACTACGAGCAGTACTTC
CDR3: CAISDVGIYYEQYF
V: TRBV10-3
J: TRBJ2-7
D: NA
size: NA

DNA: TGTGCCAGCAGCACAACAGGGGGAAATGGCTACACCTTC
CDR3: CASSTTGGNGYTF
V: TRBV5-4
J: TRBJ1-2
D: TRBD1
size: NA

DNA: TGTGCCAGTATTTCTGGGGGGAGTAGAACTGAAGCTTTCTTT
CDR3: CASISGGSRTEAFF
V: TRBV19
J: TRBJ1-1
D: NA
size: NA

DNA: TGTGCCAGCAGCCTAGGGACAGGTATCCCCCCTGTTGATGGCTACACCTTC
CDR3: CASSLGTGIPPVDGYTF
V: TRBV7-9
J: TRBJ1-2
D: TRBD1
size: NA

DNA: TGTGCCAGCAGTGCGGGACAGGCACCCAATCAGCCCCAGCATTTT
CDR3: CASSAGQAPNQPQHF
V: TRBV2
J: TRBJ1-5
D: TRBD1
size: NA

DNA: TGTGCCAGCAGCCCACCGGTAAGGCTAACGAACACTGAAGCTTTCTTT
CDR3: CASSPPVRLTNTEAFF
V: TRBV7-9
J: TRBJ1-1
D: NA
size: few

DNA: TGTGCCAGCAGTCCCGGAGCGGGATACTCCTACGAGCAGTACTTC
CDR3: CASSPGAGYSYEQYF
V: TRBV6-6
J: TRBJ2-7
D: TRBD2
size: once

DNA: TGCGCCAGCAGCCCTGAGACAGGGATGTCCTACGAGCAGTACTTC
CDR3: CASSPETGMSYEQYF
V: TRBV5-1
J: TRBJ2-7
D: TRBD1
size: NA

DNA: TGCAGCGTCAACCCCCAGGGTTTCACAGATACGCAGTATTTT
CDR3: CSVNPQGFTDTQYF
V: TRBV29-1
J: TRBJ2-3
D: NA
size: once

DNA: TGCGCCAGCAGCCAAGATTCTCGGTTTAATGAAAAACTGTTTTTT
CDR3: CASSQDSRFNEKLFF
V: TRBV4-1
J: TRBJ1-4
D: NA
size: NA

DNA: TGTGCCAGCAGCGTAGGGGCGGGCTATGGCTACACCTTC
CDR3: CASSVGAGYGYTF
V: TRBV9
J: TRBJ1-2
D: NA
size: NA

DNA: TGTGCCAGCAGTTGGCGCGACAGGACCGAGCAGTACTTC
CDR3: CASSWRDRTEQYF
V: TRBV27
J: TRBJ2-7
D: NA
size: NA

DNA: TGCGCCAGCAGTTTTCATAACTTCCTGGCGACCGGGGACGAGCAGTACTTC
CDR3: CASSFHNFLATGDEQYF
V: TRBV5-1
J: TRBJ2-7
D: NA
size: NA

DNA: TGTGCCAGCAGTGAAGACAGGGGTAGTGAAAAACTGTTTTTT
CDR3: CASSEDRGSEKLFF
V: TRBV6-1
J: TRBJ1-4
D: TRBD1
size: NA